This TCR beta chain is from a study of response to subunit inactivated influenza vaccine. Study-wide points: It was the authors' suggestion that each seasonal influenza vaccination recruits few new T cells.

Losses at the gene ends were 7 bases for V and 6 bases for J; bases not matched to a gene: 14. The germline CDR1 and CDR2 sequences are SGHRS and YFSETQ. The CDR3 runs 15 residues. As to this clonotype: Antigen specificity is unknown.

TCRdb analysed the RT-PCR reads with MiXCR anew, one entry per CDR3 protein. The table has 860,000 or so distinct CDR3 sequences, less than 25% seen once; the top ten hold roughly a tenth. J is TRBJ2-7 and V is TRBV5-1, with 9 bases matching TRBD1. The source material was PBMCs from blood, sampled about 5 days after vaccination. The sequence was collected from a man between 50 and 59 years old who received an inactivated influenza vaccine. Here the CDR3 reads CASQPNGQGIGEQYF. For the CDR3, the DNA is TGCGCCAGCCAACCGAACGGACAGGGGATCGGCGAGCAGTACTTC.